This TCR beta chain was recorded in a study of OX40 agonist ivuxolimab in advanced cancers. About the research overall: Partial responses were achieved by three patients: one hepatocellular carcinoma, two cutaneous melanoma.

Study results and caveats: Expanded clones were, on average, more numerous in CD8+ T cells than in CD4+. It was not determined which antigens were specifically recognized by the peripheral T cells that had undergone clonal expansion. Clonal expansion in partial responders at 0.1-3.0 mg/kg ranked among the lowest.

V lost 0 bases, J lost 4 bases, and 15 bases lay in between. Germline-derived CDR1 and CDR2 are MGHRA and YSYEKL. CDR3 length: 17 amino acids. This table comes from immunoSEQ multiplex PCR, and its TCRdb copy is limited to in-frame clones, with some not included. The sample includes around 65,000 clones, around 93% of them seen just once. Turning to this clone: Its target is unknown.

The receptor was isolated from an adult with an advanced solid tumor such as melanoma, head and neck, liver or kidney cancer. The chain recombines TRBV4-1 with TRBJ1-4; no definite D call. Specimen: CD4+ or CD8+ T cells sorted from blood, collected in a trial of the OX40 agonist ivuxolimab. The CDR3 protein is CASSQDPPAGVNEKLFF. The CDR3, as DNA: TGCGCCAGCAGCCAAGATCCGCCCGCGGGAGTTAATGAAAAACTGTTTTTT.